The sequence of this T cell receptor (beta chain) was determined in a study of blood T cell repertoires in COVID-19. Across the whole study: In each case, the material was cDNA or gDNA derived from T cells, B-cell-depleted T cells, or PBMCs.

Method: immunoSEQ multiplex PCR; TCRdb's copy keeps in-frame clones and lacks some. The table lists 110,000 to 150,000 clones, around 84% of them singletons. The CDR3 is made up of 15 amino acids. The V end was cut by 1 base, the J end by 2 bases, with 10 bases between. Looked up from germline, CDR1 is LGHNA and CDR2 is YNFKEQ. The TCR sequence derives from a man aged 55 to 70 with active or convalescent COVID-19. The specimen was peripheral blood. The chain recombines TRBV4-2 with TRBJ2-3; TRBD2 is a possible D gene (6 bases). CDR3 loop: CASSQAGTFTDTQYF. In DNA form, the CDR3 reads TGTGCCAGCAGCCAAGCCGGGACTTTCACAGATACGCAGTATTTT.